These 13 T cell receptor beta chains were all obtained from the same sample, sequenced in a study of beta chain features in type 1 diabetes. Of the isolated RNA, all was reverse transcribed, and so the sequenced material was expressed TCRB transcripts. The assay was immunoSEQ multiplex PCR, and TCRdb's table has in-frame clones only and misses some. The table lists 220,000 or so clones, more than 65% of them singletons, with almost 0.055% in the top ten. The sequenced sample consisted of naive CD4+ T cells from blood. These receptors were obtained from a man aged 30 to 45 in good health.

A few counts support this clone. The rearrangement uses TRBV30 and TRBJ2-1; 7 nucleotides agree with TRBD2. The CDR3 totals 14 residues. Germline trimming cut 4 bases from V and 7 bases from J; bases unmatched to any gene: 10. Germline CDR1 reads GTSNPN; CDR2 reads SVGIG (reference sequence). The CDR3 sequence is CAWTGGPLGNEQFF. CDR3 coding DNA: TGTGCCTGGACGGGGGGACCCTTAGGGAATGAGCAGTTCTTC. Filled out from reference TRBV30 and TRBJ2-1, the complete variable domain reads SQTIHQWPATLVQPVGSPLSLECTVEGTSNPNLYWYRQAAGRGLQLLFYSVGIGQISSEVPQNLSASRPQDRQFILSSKKLLLSDSGFYLCAWTGGPLGNEQFFGPGTRLTVL.

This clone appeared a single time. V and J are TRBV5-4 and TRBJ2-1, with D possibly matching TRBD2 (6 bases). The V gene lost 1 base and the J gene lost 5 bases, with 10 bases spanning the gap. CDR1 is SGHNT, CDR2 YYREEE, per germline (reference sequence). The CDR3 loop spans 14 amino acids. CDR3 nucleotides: TGTGCCAGCAGCTTGAGGGACTCTCACAATGAGCAGTTCTTC. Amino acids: CASSLRDSHNEQFF.

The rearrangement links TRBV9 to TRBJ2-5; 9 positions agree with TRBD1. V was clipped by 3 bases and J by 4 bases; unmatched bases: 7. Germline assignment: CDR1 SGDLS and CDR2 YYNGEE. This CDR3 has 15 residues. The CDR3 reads CASSAHNRGPETQYF. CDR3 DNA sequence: TGTGCCAGCAGCGCGCACAACAGGGGGCCAGAGACCCAGTACTTC.

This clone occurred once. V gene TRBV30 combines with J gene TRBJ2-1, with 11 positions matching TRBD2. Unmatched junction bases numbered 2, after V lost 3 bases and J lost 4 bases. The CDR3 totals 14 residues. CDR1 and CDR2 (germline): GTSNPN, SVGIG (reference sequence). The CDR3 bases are TGTGCCTGGAGACGACTAGCGGGATACAATGAGCAGTTCTTC. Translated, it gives CAWRRLAGYNEQFF. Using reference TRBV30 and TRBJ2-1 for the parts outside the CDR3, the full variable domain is SQTIHQWPATLVQPVGSPLSLECTVEGTSNPNLYWYRQAAGRGLQLLFYSVGIGQISSEVPQNLSASRPQDRQFILSSKKLLLSDSGFYLCAWRRLAGYNEQFFGPGTRLTVL.

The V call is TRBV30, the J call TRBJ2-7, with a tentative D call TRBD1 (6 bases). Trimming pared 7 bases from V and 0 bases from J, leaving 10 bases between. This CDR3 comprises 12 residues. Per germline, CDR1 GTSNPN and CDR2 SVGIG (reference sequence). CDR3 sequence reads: CALDSFSYEQYF. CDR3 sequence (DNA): TGTGCCTTGGACAGTTTCTCCTACGAGCAGTACTTC.

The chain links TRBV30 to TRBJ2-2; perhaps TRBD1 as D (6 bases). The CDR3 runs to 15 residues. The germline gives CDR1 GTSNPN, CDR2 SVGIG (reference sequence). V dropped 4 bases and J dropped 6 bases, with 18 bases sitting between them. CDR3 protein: CAWNGQGKGPGELFF. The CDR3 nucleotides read TGTGCCTGGAACGGTCAGGGGAAGGGGCCCGGGGAGCTGTTTTTT. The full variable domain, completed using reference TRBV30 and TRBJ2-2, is SQTIHQWPATLVQPVGSPLSLECTVEGTSNPNLYWYRQAAGRGLQLLFYSVGIGQISSEVPQNLSASRPQDRQFILSSKKLLLSDSGFYLCAWNGQGKGPGELFFGEGSRLTVL.

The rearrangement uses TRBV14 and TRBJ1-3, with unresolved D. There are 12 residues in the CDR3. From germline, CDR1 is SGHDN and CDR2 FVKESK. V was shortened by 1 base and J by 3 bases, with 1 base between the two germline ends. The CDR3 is CASSQVGNTIYF. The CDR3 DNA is TGTGCCAGCAGCCAAGTTGGAAACACCATATATTTT.

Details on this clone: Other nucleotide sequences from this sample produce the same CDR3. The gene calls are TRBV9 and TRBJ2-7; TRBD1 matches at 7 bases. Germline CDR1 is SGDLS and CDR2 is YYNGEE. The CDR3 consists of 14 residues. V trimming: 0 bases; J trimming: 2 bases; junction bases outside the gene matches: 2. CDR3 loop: CASSVGQGAYEQYF. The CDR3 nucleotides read TGTGCCAGCAGCGTAGGACAGGGTGCCTACGAGCAGTACTTC.

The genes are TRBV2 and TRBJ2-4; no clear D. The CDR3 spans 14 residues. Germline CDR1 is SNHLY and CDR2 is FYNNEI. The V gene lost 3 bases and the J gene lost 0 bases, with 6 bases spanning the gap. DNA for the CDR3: TGTGCCAGCAGTGAGAGGATAGCCAAAAACATTCAGTACTTC. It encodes CASSERIAKNIQYF. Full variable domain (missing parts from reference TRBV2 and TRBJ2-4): EPEVTQTPSHQVTQMGQEVILRCVPISNHLYFYWYRQILGQKVEFLVSFYNNEISEKSEIFDDQFSVERPDGSNFTLKIRSTKLEDSAMYFCASSERIAKNIQYFGAGTRLSVL.

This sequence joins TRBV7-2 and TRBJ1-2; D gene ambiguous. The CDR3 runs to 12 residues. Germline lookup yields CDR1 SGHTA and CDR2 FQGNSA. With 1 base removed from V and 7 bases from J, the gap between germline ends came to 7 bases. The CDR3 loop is CASSLEVGGYTF. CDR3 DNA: TGTGCCAGCAGCTTAGAAGTTGGTGGCTACACCTTC.

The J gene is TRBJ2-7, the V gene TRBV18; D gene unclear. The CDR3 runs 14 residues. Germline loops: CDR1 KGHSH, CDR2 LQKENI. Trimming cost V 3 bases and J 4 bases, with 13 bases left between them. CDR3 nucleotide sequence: TGTGCCAGCTCACCGGCCGTTGGTGGGTACGAGCAGTACTTC. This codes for CASSPAVGGYEQYF.

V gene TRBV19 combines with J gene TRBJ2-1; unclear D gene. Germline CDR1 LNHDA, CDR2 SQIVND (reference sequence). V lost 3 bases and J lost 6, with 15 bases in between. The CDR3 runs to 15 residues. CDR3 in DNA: TGTGCCAGTAGTATCGACTTACTTAACTTCAATGAGCAGTTCTTC. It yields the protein CASSIDLLNFNEQFF.

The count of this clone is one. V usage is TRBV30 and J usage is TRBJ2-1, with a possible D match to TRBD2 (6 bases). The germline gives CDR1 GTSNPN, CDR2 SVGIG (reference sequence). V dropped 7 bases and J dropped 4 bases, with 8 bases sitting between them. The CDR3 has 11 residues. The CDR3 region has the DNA TGTGCCTTGGGACTGTACAATGAGCAGTTCTTC. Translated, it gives CALGLYNEQFF.